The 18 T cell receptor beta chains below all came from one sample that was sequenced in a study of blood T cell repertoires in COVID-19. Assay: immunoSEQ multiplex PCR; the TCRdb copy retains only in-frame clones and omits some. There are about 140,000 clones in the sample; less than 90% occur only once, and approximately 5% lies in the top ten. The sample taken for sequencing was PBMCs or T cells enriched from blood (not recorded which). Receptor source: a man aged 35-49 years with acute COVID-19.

Written as DNA, the CDR3 is TGTGCCATCAGTCTCGTAGACAGGGACACTGAAGCTTTCTTT. As protein: CAISLVDRDTEAFF. V is TRBV10-3 and J is TRBJ1-1, with 7 nucleotides matching TRBD1. Germline V gene sequence: CDR1 ENHRY, CDR2 SYGVKD. Trimming removed 5 bases from V and 3 bases from J; junction bases left unmatched: 6. The CDR3 sequence is 14 residues long.

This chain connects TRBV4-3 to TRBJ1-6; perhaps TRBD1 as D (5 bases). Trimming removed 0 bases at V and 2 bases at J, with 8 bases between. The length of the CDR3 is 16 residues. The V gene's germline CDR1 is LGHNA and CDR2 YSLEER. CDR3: CASSQDQGAYNSPLHF. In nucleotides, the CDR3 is TGCGCCAGCAGCCAAGATCAGGGCGCCTATAATTCACCCCTCCACTTT.

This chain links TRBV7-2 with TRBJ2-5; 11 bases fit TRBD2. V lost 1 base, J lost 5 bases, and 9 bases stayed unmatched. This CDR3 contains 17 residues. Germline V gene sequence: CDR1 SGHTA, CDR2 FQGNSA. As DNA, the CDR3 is TGTGCCAGCAGCTTAGGACTAGCGGGACCTCTCGGGGAGACCCAGTACTTC. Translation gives CASSLGLAGPLGETQYF. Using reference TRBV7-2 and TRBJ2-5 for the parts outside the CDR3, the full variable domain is GAGVSQSPSNKVTEKGKDVELRCDPISGHTALYWYRQSLGQGLEFLIYFQGNSAPDKSGLPSDRFSAERTGGSVSTLTIQRTQQEDSAVYLCASSLGLAGPLGETQYFGPGTRLLVL.

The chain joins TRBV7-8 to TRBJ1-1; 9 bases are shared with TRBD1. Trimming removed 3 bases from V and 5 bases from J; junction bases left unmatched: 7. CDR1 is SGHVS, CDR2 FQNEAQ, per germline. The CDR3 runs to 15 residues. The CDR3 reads CASSFYRGRTTEAFF. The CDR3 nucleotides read TGTGCCAGCAGCTTCTACAGGGGGCGCACAACTGAAGCTTTCTTT.

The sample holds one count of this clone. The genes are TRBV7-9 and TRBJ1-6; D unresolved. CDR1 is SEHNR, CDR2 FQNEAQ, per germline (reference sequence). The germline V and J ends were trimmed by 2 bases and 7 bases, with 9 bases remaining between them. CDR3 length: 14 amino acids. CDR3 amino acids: CASSLMGQNSPLHF. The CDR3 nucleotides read TGTGCCAGCAGCTTAATGGGCCAGAATTCACCCCTCCACTTT. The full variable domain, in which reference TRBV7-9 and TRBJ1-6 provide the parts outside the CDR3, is DTGVSQNPRHKITKRGQNVTFRCDPISEHNRLYWYRQTLGQGPEFLTYFQNEAQLEKSRLLSDRFSAERPKGSFSTLEIQRTEQGDSAMYLCASSLMGQNSPLHFGNGTRLTVT.

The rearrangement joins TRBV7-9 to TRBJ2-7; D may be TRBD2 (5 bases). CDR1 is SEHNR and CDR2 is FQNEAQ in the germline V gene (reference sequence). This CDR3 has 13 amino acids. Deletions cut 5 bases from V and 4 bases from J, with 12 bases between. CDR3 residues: CASSQPDYYEQYF. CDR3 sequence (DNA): TGTGCCAGCAGCCAACCCGACTATTACGAGCAGTACTTC.

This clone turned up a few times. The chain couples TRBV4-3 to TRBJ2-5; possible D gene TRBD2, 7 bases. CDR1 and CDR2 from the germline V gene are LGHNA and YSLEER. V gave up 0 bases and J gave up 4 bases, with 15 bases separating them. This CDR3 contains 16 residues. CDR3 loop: CASSQDRRGGRETQYF. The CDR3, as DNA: TGCGCCAGCAGCCAAGATCGGAGGGGGGGCAGAGAGACCCAGTACTTC.

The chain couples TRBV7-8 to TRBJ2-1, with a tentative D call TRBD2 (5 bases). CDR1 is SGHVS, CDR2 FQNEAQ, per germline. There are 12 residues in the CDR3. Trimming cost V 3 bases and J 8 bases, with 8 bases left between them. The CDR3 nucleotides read TGTGCCAGCAGCTTCGGGAACTATGAGCAGTTCTTC. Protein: CASSFGNYEQFF.

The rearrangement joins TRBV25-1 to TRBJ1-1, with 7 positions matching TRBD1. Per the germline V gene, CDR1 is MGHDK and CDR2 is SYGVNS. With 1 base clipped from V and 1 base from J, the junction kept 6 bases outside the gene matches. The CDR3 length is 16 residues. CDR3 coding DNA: TGTGCCAGCAGTGAATTAGAGACAGGGAAGAACACTGAAGCTTTCTTT. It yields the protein CASSELETGKNTEAFF.

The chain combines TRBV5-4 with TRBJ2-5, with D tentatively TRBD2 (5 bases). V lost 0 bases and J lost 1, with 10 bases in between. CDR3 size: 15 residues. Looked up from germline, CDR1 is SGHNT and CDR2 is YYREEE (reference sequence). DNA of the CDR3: TGTGCCAGCAGCTTGGGGCTAGCCGGCCAAGAGACCCAGTACTTC. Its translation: CASSLGLAGQETQYF.

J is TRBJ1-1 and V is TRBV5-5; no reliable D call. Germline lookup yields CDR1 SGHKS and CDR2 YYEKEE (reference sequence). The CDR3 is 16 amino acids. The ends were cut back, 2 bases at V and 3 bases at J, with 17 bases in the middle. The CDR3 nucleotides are TGTGCCAGCAGCTTAGGGATTTTATGGAGGGACACTGAAGCTTTCTTT. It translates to CASSLGILWRDTEAFF. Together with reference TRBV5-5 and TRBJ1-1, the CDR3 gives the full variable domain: DAGVTQSPTHLIKTRGQQVTLRCSPISGHKSVSWYQQVLGQGPQFIFQYYEKEERGRGNFPDRFSARQFPNYSSELNVNALLLGDSALYLCASSLGILWRDTEAFFGQGTRLTVV.

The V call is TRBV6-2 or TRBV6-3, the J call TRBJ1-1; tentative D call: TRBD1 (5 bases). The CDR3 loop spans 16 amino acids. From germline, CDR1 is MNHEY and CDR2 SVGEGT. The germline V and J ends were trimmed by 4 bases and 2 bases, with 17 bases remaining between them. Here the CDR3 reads CASSSVMTVLNTEAFF. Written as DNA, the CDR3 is TGTGCCAGCAGTTCCGTAATGACAGTCCTTAACACTGAAGCTTTCTTT.

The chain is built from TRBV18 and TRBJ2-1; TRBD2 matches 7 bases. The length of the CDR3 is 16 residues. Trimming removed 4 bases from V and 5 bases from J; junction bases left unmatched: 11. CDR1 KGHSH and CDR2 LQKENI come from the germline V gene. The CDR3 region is CASSREGQEANNEQFF. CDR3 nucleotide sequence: TGTGCCAGCTCACGGGAGGGGCAGGAAGCAAACAATGAGCAGTTCTTC.

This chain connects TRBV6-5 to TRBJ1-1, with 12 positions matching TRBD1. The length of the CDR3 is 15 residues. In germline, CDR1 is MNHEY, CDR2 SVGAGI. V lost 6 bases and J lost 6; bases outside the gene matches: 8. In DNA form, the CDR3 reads TGTGCCAGCAGCTCCGGGACAGGGGGCTTCGCTGAAGCTTTCTTT. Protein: CASSSGTGGFAEAFF.

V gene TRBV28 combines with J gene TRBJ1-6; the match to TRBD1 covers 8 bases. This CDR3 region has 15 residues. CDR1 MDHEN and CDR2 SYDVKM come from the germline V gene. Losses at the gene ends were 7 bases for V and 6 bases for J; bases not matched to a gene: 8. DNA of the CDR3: TGTGCCAGCATCAGGGGGCTAGGGGGTAATTCACCCCTCCACTTT. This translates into CASIRGLGGNSPLHF.

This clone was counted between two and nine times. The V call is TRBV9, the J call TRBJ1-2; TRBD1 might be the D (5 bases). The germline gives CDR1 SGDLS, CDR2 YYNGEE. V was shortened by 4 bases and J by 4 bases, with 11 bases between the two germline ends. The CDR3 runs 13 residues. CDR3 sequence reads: CASSPDSTYGYTF. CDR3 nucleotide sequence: TGTGCCAGCAGCCCAGACAGCACCTATGGCTACACCTTC.

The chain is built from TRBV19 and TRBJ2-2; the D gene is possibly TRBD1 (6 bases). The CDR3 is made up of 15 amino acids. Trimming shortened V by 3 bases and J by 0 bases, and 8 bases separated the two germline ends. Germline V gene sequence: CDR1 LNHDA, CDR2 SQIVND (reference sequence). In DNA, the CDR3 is TGTGCCAGTAGTATGGACAGCGCGAACACCGGGGAGCTGTTTTTT. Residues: CASSMDSANTGELFF.

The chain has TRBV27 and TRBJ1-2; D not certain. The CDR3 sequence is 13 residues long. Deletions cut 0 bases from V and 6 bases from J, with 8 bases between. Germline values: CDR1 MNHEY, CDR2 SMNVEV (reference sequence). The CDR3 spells CASSLSRRNGYTF. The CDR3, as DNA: TGTGCCAGCAGTTTATCGAGGAGGAATGGCTACACCTTC.